What follows is one TCR beta chain and its context. Its antigen remains unidentified. Method: immunoSEQ multiplex PCR; TCRdb's copy keeps in-frame clones and lacks some. The sample comprises roughly 500,000 clones, 90% to 96% of which are singletons, and approximately 0.06% rests with the top ten. CDR3 length: 14 residues. Looked up from germline, CDR1 is SQVTM and CDR2 is ANQGSEA. The V end lost 4 bases, the J end lost 2 bases, and 14 bases lay between the germline ends. The sample originates from a study of shared clonotypes between healthy human individuals. Study-wide results and caveats: Generally, estimated richness proved larger in naive subsets than it did in memory subsets. Non-shared clonotypes showed lower generation probabilities than clonotypes common to all four donors.

Sequencing was performed on naive CD4+ T cells sorted from blood. As for subset: CD45RA+ positively selected. The genes are TRBV29-1 and TRBJ2-5, with no clear D. The source of this sequence is a woman in her 30s in good health. The CDR3 region has the DNA TGCAGCGTTGTTGAGTACTTAAGGCAAGAGACCCAGTACTTC. As protein: CSVVEYLRQETQYF.